This T cell receptor beta chain originates from a study of CD8 T cells in ankylosing spondylitis. Overall study results and limits: Earlier studies detected some motif variants in reactive arthritis synovial fluid and blood. The study identified a TCR beta motif of roughly eight highly homologous variants that appeared characteristic of ankylosing spondylitis blood.

V was clipped by 1 base and J by 6 bases; unmatched bases: 12. From germline, CDR1 is SGHTA and CDR2 FQGNSA. The CDR3 has 17 residues. In this sample, this clonotype turned up a few times. Antigen specificity is unknown. TCRdb fed the 5' RACE reads into MiXCR, producing one record per CDR3 protein. The table records about 390,000 distinct CDR3 sequences, around 20% of them present only once. The receptor was isolated from a male donor with ankylosing spondylitis. The chain has TRBV7-2 and TRBJ2-7; 10 bases line up with TRBD2. Sequencing was done on a sample of blood, either unsorted or a sorted T cell fraction (not recorded which). CDR3 sequence: CASSLGGSSGSLAEQYF. The CDR3 bases are TGTGCCAGCAGCTTAGGGGGGTCTAGCGGGAGTTTAGCCGAGCAGTACTTC.